This paragraph reports one T cell receptor beta chain. This entry comes from a study of cytomegalovirus exposure and HLA in healthy donors. The overall study: The Caucasian-associated ancestry cluster held about 80% of roughly 370 genotyped donors.

The PCR ran on 60 Vbeta and 13 Jbeta primers. Original handling: It was a later analysis that counted some 80 million unique TCR beta chains, of which roughly 10 million were shared. Data came from immunoSEQ multiplex PCR; TCRdb stores just in-frame clones and leaves some out. V, J and clone size were drawn from that table, and D and trimming were deduced from the DNA. The repertoire holds about 120,000 clones, with approximately 8.6% as singletons. Germline loops: CDR1 ENHRY, CDR2 SYGVKD. The CDR3 spans 16 residues. V lost 0 bases to trimming and J lost 6 bases, with 17 bases between them. Sequencing used PBMCs. This rearrangement joins TRBV10-3 to TRBJ1-1, with D possibly being TRBD1 (5 bases). The receptor's source is a middle-aged woman in good health and CMV-seropositive. CDR3 sequence: CAISESVRDERPEAFF. The DNA for the CDR3 is TGTGCCATCAGTGAGTCAGTCAGGGATGAGAGACCTGAAGCTTTCTTT.